This paragraph covers one T cell receptor beta chain sequence. This sample was included in a study of T cells in Graves' hyperthyroidism and ophthalmopathy. Lactation, pregnancy, other autoimmune disease or uncontrolled infection led to exclusion of patients. The source of the PBMCs was less than 12 ml of fresh peripheral blood. Amplification yielded TCR beta CDR3 regions, with RNA transcripts as the source. RT-PCR in the first round (using the HTBI primer set) targeted the TCR CDR3. TCRdb independently ran MiXCR on the multiplex PCR reads; one entry per CDR3 protein. The sample holds about 270,000 distinct CDR3 sequences; 22% are singletons and the top ten take 50% to 75%. The source is a man aged 25-40 years with Graves' ophthalmopathy. Sequences were obtained from blood.

CDR3 residues: CAWGEGGRWTGELFF. DNA of the CDR3: TGTGCCTGGGGGGAGGGGGGGCGATGGACCGGGGAGCTGTTTTTT. V gene TRBV30 combines with J gene TRBJ2-2; weak D call: TRBD2 (7 bases). Trimming took 5 bases from V and 5 from J, leaving 18 bases between them. Germline CDR1 is GTSNPN and CDR2 is SVGIG (reference sequence). This CDR3 has 15 amino acids. The whole variable domain, remainder taken from reference TRBV30 and TRBJ2-2, is SQTIHQWPATLVQPVGSPLSLECTVEGTSNPNLYWYRQAAGRGLQLLFYSVGIGQISSEVPQNLSASRPQDRQFILSSKKLLLSDSGFYLCAWGEGGRWTGELFFGEGSRLTVL.